These 7 T cell receptor beta chains were all obtained from the same sample, sequenced in a study of shared clonotypes between healthy human individuals. The protocol was immunoSEQ multiplex PCR, while the TCRdb copy is restricted to in-frame clones and leaves out a portion. The data show roughly 2 million clones, nearly 97% seen once. Sequenced: naive CD4+ T cells sorted from blood. Described subset: CD45RA+ positively selected. Receptors originate from a young man in good health.

The V gene is TRBV11-2, the J gene TRBJ1-6; a weak D match, TRBD1 (5 bases). The germline V gene has CDR1 SGHAT and CDR2 FQNNGV. This CDR3 contains 15 residues. Trimming stripped 5 bases from V and 1 base from J, with 9 bases between. The DNA for the CDR3 is TGTGCCAGCAGCCCCAGGGCTTCCTATAATTCACCCCTCCACTTT. It codes for CASSPRASYNSPLHF.

The rearrangement uses TRBV10-3 and TRBJ2-3; perhaps TRBD2 as D (6 bases). Trimming took 10 bases from V and 0 from J, leaving 14 bases between them. The CDR3 has 14 residues. Germline V gene sequence: CDR1 ENHRY, CDR2 SYGVKD. The CDR3 loop reads CATKGTPSTDTQYF. The CDR3 DNA is TGTGCCACCAAAGGGACTCCGAGCACAGATACGCAGTATTTT.

This chain uses TRBV28 with TRBJ2-1, with 7 nucleotides matching TRBD2. The CDR3 is made up of 13 amino acids. Germline V CDR1 and CDR2: MDHEN, SYDVKM. Trimming removed 7 bases from V and 10 bases from J; junction bases left unmatched: 10. CDR3 bases: TGTGCCAGCACGGGGGGTGAACCGGGGGAGCAGTTCTTC. This sequence encodes CASTGGEPGEQFF. The variable domain in full, with the rest retrieved from reference TRBV28 and TRBJ2-1, is DVKVTQSSRYLVKRTGEKVFLECVQDMDHENMFWYRQDPGLGLRLIYFSYDVKMKEKGDIPEGYSVSREKKERFSLILESASTNQTSMYLCASTGGEPGEQFFGPGTRLTVL.

The chain employs TRBV30 and TRBJ2-3; 7 positions match TRBD2. Germline loops: CDR1 GTSNPN, CDR2 SVGIG (reference sequence). V shed 8 bases and J 2 bases; nucleotides not matched to a gene: 4. This CDR3 comprises 12 residues. In DNA form, the CDR3 reads TGTGCCGCCGGGGGGTTCACAGATACGCAGTATTTT. Its protein is CAAGGFTDTQYF.

This rearrangement joins TRBV18 to TRBJ1-4; D is unclear. This CDR3 is 12 amino acids long. Per germline, CDR1 KGHSH and CDR2 LQKENI. V was pared by 4 bases and J by 7 bases, with 7 bases between. This CDR3 is CASSQPGEKLFF. DNA of the CDR3: TGTGCCAGCTCACAGCCTGGTGAAAAACTGTTTTTT. The full variable domain, with the rest looked up from reference TRBV18 and TRBJ1-4, is NAGVMQNPRHLVRRRGQEARLRCSPMKGHSHVYWYRQLPEEGLKFMVYLQKENIIDESGMPKERFSAEFPKEGPSILRIQQVVRGDSAAYFCASSQPGEKLFFGSGTQLSVL.

The chain uses TRBV7-2 and TRBJ2-1; 14 nucleotides agree with TRBD2. V lost 0 bases, J lost 1 base, and 2 bases stayed unmatched. The CDR3 is made up of 18 amino acids. Germline V gene data show CDR1 as SGHTA and CDR2 as FQGNSA. The CDR3 protein is CASSLAGTSGSSYNEQFF. Written as DNA, the CDR3 is TGTGCCAGCAGCTTAGCCGGGACTAGCGGGAGTTCCTACAATGAGCAGTTCTTC.

V is TRBV6-5 and J is TRBJ2-3, with 10 bases that match TRBD2. V trimming: 5 bases; J trimming: 10 bases; junction bases outside the gene matches: 12. This CDR3 contains 15 residues. CDR1 and CDR2 (germline): MNHEY, SVGAGI. This CDR3 reads CASSTTQRGGPSQYF. The CDR3 DNA reads as TGTGCCAGCAGTACCACGCAGCGGGGGGGACCATCGCAGTATTTT.